This TCR beta chain was profiled in a study of blood T cell repertoires in COVID-19. About the study: Samples of COVID-19 (acute and convalescent) were obtained from the United States, Italy and Spain. PBMCs, B-cell-depleted T cells, or T cells were the source of the cDNA or gDNA that made up the material.

The authors' processing: Counts of nucleated cells, estimated from reference gene primer amplification, were obtained. Data came from immunoSEQ multiplex PCR; TCRdb stores just in-frame clones and leaves some out. V, J and clone size derive from that table, while D and trimming were established from the DNA sequence. The data show about 190,000 clones, approximately 90% seen once. The CDR3 extends over 15 amino acids. Deletions cut 5 bases from V and 0 bases from J, with 11 bases between. CDR1 and CDR2 (germline): MNHEY, SVGEGT. The source of this sequence is a woman between 18 and 29 years old who had recovered from COVID-19. The material sequenced was peripheral blood. The genes are TRBV6-2 or TRBV6-3 and TRBJ2-1; TRBD2 is a possible D gene (6 bases). The CDR3 loop reads CASSGRGGSYNEQFF. CDR3 nucleotides: TGTGCCAGCAGTGGCCGGGGAGGCTCCTACAATGAGCAGTTCTTC.